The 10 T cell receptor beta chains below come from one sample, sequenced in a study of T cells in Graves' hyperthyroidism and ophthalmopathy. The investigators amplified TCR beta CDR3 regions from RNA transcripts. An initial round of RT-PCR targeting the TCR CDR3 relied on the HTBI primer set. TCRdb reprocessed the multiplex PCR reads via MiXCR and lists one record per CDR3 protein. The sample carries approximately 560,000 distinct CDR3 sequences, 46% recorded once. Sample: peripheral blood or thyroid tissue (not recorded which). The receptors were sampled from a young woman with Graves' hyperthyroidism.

The CDR3 DNA is TGTGCCAGCAGCGTAGGCGGGACAAGGAATCAGCCCCAGCATTTT. This codes for CASSVGGTRNQPQHF. This chain uses TRBV9 with TRBJ1-5, with TRBD1 as a possible D gene (6 bases). CDR1 and CDR2 (germline): SGDLS, YYNGEE. V was trimmed by 0 bases and J by 4 bases, leaving 11 bases between them. The CDR3 length is 15 residues. Together with reference TRBV9 and TRBJ1-5, the CDR3 gives the full variable domain: DSGVTQTPKHLITATGQRVTLRCSPRSGDLSVYWYQQSLDQGLQFLIQYYNGEERAKGNILERFSAQQFPDLHSELNLSSLELGDSALYFCASSVGGTRNQPQHFGDGTRLSIL.

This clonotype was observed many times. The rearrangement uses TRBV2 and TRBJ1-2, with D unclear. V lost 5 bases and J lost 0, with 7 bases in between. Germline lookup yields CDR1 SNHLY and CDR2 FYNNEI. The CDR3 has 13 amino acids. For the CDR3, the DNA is TGTGCCAGCAGTCGCCAGACTAACTATGGCTACACCTTC. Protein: CASSRQTNYGYTF.

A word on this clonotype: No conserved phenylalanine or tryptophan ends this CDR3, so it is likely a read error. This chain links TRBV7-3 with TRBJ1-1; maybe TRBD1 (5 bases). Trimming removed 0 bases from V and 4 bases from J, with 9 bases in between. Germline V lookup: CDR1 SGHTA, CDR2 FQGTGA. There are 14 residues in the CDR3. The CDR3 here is CASSLTGEGTEAFS. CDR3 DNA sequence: TGTGCCAGCAGCTTAACAGGGGAGGGCACTGAAGCTTTCTCT.

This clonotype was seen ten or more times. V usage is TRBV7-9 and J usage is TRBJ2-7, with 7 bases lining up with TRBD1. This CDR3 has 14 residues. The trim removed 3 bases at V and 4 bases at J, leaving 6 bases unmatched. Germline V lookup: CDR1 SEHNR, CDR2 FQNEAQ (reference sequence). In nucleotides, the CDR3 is TGTGCCAGCAGCTTCCCGACAGGGAGATACGAGCAGTACTTC. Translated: CASSFPTGRYEQYF.

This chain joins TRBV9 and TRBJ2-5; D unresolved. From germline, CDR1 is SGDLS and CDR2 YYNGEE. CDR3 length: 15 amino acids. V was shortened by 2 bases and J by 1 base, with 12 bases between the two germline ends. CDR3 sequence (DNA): TGTGCCAGCAGCGTTGAGTCCCCGAGCCAAGAGACCCAGTACTTC. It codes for CASSVESPSQETQYF.

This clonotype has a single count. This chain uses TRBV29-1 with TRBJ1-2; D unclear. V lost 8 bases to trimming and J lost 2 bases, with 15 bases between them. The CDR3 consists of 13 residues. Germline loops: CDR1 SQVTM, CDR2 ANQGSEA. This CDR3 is CSLKPRGNYGYTF. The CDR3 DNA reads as TGCAGCCTAAAGCCCCGAGGGAACTATGGCTACACCTTC.

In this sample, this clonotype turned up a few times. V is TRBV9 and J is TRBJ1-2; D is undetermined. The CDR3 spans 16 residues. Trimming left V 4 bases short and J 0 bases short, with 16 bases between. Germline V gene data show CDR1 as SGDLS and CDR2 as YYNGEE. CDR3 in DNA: TGTGCCAGCAGCCCACTAGGACTCGCCGCTAACTATGGCTACACCTTC. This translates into CASSPLGLAANYGYTF.

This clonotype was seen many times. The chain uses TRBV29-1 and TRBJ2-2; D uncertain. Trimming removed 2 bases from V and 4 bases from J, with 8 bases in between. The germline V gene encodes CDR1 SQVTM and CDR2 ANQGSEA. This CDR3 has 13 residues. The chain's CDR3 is CSVEQRTTGELFF. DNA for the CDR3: TGCAGCGTTGAACAACGGACCACCGGGGAGCTGTTTTTT.

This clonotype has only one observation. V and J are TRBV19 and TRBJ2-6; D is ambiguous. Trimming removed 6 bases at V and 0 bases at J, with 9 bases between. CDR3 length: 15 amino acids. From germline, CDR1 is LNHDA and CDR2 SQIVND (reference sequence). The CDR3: CASRDLGSGANVLTF. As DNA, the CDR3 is TGTGCCAGTAGAGACCTCGGCTCTGGGGCCAACGTCCTGACTTTC.

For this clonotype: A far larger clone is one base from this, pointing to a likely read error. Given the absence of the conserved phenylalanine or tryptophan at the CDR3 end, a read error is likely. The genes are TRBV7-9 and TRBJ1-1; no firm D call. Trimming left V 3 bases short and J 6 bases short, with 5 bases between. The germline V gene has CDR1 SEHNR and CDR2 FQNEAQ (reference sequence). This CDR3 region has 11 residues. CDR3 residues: CASSLDSEAFS. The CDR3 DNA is TGTGCCAGCAGCTTGGACTCTGAAGCTTTCTCT.